The text below deals with one T cell receptor (beta chain). The sample is drawn from a study of cytomegalovirus exposure and HLA in healthy donors. V dropped 5 bases and J dropped 5 bases, with 19 bases sitting between them. This CDR3 comprises 16 residues. Germline V lookup: CDR1 MDHEN, CDR2 SYDVKM. This PCR relied on a set of 60 Vbeta primers and 13 Jbeta primers. Sequenced by immunoSEQ multiplex PCR; TCRdb stores in-frame clones only, minus some. The table lists under 200,000 clones, around three quarters of them singletons. Sample: PBMCs. The origin of this receptor is a man aged 40-49 years in good health and CMV-seronegative. The chain uses TRBV28 and TRBJ1-5, with D possibly TRBD1 on 6 matching bases. CDR3 sequence (DNA): TGTGCCAGCAGTCTGAGAGGGCGGGGGCCGGATCAGCCCCAGCATTTT. Amino acids: CASSLRGRGPDQPQHF.